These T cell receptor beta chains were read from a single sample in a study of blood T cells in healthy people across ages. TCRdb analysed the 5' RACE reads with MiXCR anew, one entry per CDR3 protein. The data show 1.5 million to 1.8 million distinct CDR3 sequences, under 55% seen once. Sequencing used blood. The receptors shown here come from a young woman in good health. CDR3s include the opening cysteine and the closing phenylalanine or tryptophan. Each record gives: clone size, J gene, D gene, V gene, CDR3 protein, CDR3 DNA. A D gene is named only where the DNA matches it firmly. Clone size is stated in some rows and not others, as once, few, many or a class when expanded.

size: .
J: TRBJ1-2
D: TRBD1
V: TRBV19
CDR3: CASSIIGQGYYGYTF
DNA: TGTGCCAGTAGTATAATCGGACAGGGGTACTATGGCTACACCTTC

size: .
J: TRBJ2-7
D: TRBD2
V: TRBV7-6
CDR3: CASSIAGPSYEQYF
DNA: TGTGCCAGCAGTATAGCGGGTCCCTCCTACGAGCAGTACTTC

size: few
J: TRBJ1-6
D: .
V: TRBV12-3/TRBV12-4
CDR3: CASSLSGVFSPLHF
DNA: TGTGCCAGCAGTTTGTCAGGGGTGTTTTCACCCCTCCACTTT

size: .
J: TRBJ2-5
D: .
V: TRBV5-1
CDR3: CASSSTPFQETQYF
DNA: TGCGCCAGCAGCTCTACTCCCTTCCAAGAGACCCAGTACTTC

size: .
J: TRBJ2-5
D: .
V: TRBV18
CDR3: CASSASGVRREKKTQYF
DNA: TGTGCCAGCTCAGCCTCTGGAGTGAGAAGGGAAAAAAAGACCCAGTACTTC

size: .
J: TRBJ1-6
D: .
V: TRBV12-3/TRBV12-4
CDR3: CASSFDRANSPLHF
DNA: TGTGCCAGCAGTTTTGACAGAGCTAATTCACCCCTCCACTTT

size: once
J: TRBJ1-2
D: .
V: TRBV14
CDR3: CANSRRNYPDNGYTF
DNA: TGTGCCAACAGCCGAAGAAACTATCCGGACAATGGCTACACCTTC

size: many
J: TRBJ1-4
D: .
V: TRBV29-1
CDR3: CSAKGNNEKLFF
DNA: TGCAGCGCCAAGGGAAATAATGAAAAACTGTTTTTT

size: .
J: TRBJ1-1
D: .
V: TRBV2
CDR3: CASSDRGTKTEAFF
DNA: TGTGCCAGCAGTGACCGGGGTACCAAGACTGAAGCTTTCTTT

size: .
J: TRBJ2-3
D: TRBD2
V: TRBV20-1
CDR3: CSAPTSGSRDTQYF
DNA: TGCAGTGCACCGACTAGCGGCTCAAGAGATACGCAGTATTTT

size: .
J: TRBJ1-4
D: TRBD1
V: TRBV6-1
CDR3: CASGTATNEKLFF
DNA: TGTGCCAGTGGGACAGCAACTAATGAAAAACTGTTTTTT

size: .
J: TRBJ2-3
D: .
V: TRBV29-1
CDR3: CSASFGGAGDAQYF
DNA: TGCAGCGCCTCGTTTGGGGGGGCGGGAGATGCGCAGTATTTT

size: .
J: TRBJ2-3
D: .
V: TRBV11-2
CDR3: CASSAMGRTQYF
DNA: TGTGCCAGCAGCGCGATGGGTAGGACGCAGTATTTT

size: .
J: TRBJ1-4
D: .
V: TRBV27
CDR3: CASSSSGLNEKLFF
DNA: TGTGCCAGCAGTTCCTCAGGGCTGAATGAAAAACTGTTTTTT

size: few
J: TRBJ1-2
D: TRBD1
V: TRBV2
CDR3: CASSDGQGYIRLYGYTF
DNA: TGTGCCAGCAGTGATGGACAGGGGTACATAAGACTCTATGGCTACACCTTC

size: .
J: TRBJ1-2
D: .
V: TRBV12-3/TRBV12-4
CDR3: CASSSGPGYGYTF
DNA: TGTGCCAGCAGTTCGGGACCGGGTTATGGCTACACCTTC

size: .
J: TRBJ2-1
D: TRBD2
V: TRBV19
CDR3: CASSIGGLASGDEQFF
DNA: TGTGCCAGTAGTATAGGGGGACTAGCTAGTGGGGATGAGCAGTTCTTC

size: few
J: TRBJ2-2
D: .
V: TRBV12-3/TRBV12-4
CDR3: CASSSVQRRTGELFF
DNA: TGTGCCAGCAGCTCCGTTCAGAGGAGGACCGGGGAGCTGTTTTTT

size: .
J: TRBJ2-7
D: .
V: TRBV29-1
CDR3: CSAIEPRGSYEQYF
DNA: TGCAGCGCCATAGAGCCCAGGGGCTCCTACGAGCAGTACTTC

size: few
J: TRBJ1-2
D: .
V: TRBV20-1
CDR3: CSATQVDYGYTF
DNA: TGCAGTGCTACTCAGGTGGACTATGGCTACACCTTC

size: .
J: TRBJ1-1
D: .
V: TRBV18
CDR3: CASSPRMTEAFF
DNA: TGTGCCAGCTCACCACGAATGACTGAAGCTTTCTTT

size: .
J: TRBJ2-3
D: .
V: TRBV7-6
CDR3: CASSDRRILAGTQYF
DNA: TGTGCCAGCAGCGACCGACGGATTTTGGCTGGGACGCAGTATTTT

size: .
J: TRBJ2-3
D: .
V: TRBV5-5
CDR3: CASNRPGRAPDTQYF
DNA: TGTGCCAGCAATCGGCCTGGGCGTGCCCCAGATACGCAGTATTTT

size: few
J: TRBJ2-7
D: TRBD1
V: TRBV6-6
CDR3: CASSYWDRDEQYF
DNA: TGTGCCAGCAGTTATTGGGACAGGGACGAGCAGTACTTC

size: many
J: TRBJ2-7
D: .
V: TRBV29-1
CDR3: CSAGDKGIAYEQYF
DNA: TGCAGCGCTGGCGACAAAGGGATTGCCTACGAGCAGTACTTC

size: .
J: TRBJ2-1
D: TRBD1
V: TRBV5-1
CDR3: CASSAQGPYNEQFF
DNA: TGCGCCAGCAGCGCACAGGGGCCCTACAATGAGCAGTTCTTC

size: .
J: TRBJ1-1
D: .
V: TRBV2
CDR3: CASSKRGGTEAFF
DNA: TGTGCCAGCAGTAAGAGGGGGGGTACTGAAGCTTTCTTT

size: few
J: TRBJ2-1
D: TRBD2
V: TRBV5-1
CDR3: CASSATSGGYLNEQFF
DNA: TGCGCCAGCAGCGCTACTAGCGGGGGGTACCTAAATGAGCAGTTCTTC

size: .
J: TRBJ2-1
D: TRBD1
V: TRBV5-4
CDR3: CASGQANLEYNEQFF
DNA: TGTGCCAGCGGACAGGCGAATCTCGAGTACAATGAGCAGTTCTTC

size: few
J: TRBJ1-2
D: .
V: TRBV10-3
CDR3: CAISEAPRGGYTF
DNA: TGTGCCATCAGTGAGGCGCCCCGGGGTGGCTACACCTTC

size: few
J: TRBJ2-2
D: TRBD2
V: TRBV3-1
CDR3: CASSLGLAALMNTGELFF
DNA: TGTGCCAGCAGCCTGGGACTAGCGGCATTAATGAACACCGGGGAGCTGTTTTTT

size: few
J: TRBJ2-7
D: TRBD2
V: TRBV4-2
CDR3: CASSQDEGTSGSEQYF
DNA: TGTGCCAGCAGCCAAGATGAGGGGACTAGCGGGAGCGAGCAGTACTTC

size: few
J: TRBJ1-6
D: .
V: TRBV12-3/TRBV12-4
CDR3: CASSFRVNSPLHF
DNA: TGTGCCAGCAGTTTCCGGGTTAATTCACCTCTCCACTTT

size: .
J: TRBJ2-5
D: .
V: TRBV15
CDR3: CATSKPGSLVGNEQYF
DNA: TGTGCCACCAGCAAACCGGGGTCCCTTGTCGGCAATGAGCAGTACTTC

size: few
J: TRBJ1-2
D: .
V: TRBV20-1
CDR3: CSAYSAGEHGYTF
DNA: TGCAGTGCCTACTCGGCAGGGGAGCATGGCTACACCTTC

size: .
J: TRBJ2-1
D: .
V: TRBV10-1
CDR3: CASSDGGARNEQFF
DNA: TGCGCCAGCAGTGATGGGGGGGCGCGGAATGAGCAGTTCTTC

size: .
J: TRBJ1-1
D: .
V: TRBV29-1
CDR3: CSVVAPADGNTEAFF
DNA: TGCAGCGTTGTCGCCCCCGCGGACGGGAACACTGAAGCTTTCTTT

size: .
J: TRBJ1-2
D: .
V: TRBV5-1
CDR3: CASSLQTVFGYTF
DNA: TGCGCCAGCAGCTTGCAGACAGTTTTCGGCTACACCTTC

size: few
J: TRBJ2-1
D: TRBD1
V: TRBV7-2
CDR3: CASRSGQTSYNEQFF
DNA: TGTGCCAGCAGGTCGGGACAGACCTCCTACAATGAGCAGTTCTTC

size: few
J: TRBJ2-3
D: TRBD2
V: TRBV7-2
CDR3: CASSLGTSGRRGTDTQYF
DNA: TGTGCCAGCAGCTTAGGGACTAGCGGGAGGAGGGGCACAGATACGCAGTATTTT

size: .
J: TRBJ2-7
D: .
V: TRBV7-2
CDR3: CASSVGGPRYEQYF
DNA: TGTGCCAGCAGCGTCGGGGGACCTAGGTACGAGCAGTACTTC

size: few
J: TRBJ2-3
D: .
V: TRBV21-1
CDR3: CASSKRIADTQYF
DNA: TGTGCCAGCAGCAAACGGATAGCAGATACGCAGTATTTT

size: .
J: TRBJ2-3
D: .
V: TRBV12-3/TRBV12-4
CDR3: CASSSTAGVLASTQYF
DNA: TGTGCCAGCAGTTCAACCGCAGGGGTTTTGGCTAGTACGCAGTATTTT

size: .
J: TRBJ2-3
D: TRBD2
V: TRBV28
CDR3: CASSSGGLADTDTQYF
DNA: TGTGCCAGCAGTTCTGGGGGACTAGCGGACACAGATACGCAGTATTTT

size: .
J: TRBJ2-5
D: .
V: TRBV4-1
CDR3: CASSQETIETGSQETQYF
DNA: TGCGCCAGCAGCCAAGAAACGATAGAGACAGGTTCTCAAGAGACCCAGTACTTC

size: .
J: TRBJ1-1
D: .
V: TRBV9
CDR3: CASSVIPGDAEAFF
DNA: TGTGCCAGCAGCGTAATCCCGGGAGACGCTGAAGCTTTCTTT

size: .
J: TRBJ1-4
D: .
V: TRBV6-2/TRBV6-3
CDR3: CASSYSLGLAEKLFF
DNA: TGTGCCAGCAGTTACTCGCTCGGGCTCGCTGAAAAACTGTTTTTT

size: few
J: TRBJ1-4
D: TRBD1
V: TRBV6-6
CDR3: CASSSDRVEKLFF
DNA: TGTGCCAGCAGTTCCGACAGGGTTGAAAAACTGTTTTTT

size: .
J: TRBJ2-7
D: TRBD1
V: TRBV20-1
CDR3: CSARVQGAIYQQYF
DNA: TGCAGTGCTAGAGTACAGGGGGCTATCTACCAGCAGTACTTC

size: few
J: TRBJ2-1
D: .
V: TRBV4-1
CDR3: CASSLEGGTNEQFF
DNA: TGCGCCAGCAGCCTGGAGGGGGGCACCAATGAGCAGTTCTTC

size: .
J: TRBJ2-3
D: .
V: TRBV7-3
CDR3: CASSLSRISTDTQYF
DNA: TGTGCCAGCAGCTTAAGTAGGATTAGCACAGATACGCAGTATTTT

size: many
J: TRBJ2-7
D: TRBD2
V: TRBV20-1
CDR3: CSARGLAGPMSSYEQYF
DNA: TGCAGTGCACGGGGACTAGCGGGACCTATGAGCTCCTACGAGCAGTACTTC

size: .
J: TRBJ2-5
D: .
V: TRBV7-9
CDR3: CASSLGIGLQETQYF
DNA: TGTGCCAGCAGCTTAGGTATCGGCCTGCAAGAGACCCAGTACTTC

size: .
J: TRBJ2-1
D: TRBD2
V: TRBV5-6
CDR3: CASNQLAGTNEQFF
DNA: TGTGCCAGCAACCAACTAGCGGGAACGAATGAGCAGTTCTTC

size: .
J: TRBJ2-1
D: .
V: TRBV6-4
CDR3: CASRLGEGSYNKQFF
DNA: TGTGCCAGCCGTCTAGGAGAAGGCTCCTACAATAAGCAGTTCTTC

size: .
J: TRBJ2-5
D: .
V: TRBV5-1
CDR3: CASSATGLSKETQYF
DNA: TGCGCCAGCAGCGCTACAGGGCTATCAAAAGAGACCCAGTACTTC

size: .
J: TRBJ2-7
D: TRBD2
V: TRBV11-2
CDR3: CASSLWGRWAARLGLAGLSYEQYF
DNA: TGTGCCAGCAGCCTCTGGGGTAGGTGGGCAGCTAGACTGGGACTAGCGGGCCTCTCCTACGAGCAGTACTTC

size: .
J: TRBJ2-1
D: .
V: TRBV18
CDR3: CASSPGKGREGNEQFF
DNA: TGTGCCAGCTCACCAGGAAAAGGAAGGGAAGGCAATGAGCAGTTCTTC

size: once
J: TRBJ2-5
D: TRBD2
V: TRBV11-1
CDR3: CASSFLGTSVQETQYF
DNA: TGTGCCAGCAGCTTCCTGGGGACTAGCGTACAAGAGACCCAGTACTTC